A selection of T cell receptor beta chains follows, all from one sample in a study of blood T cell repertoires in COVID-19. This table comes from immunoSEQ multiplex PCR, and its TCRdb copy is limited to in-frame clones, with some not included. The sample lists about 250,000 clones; 85% were seen once. What was sequenced was peripheral blood. The receptor set was obtained from a man between 50 and 59 years old with active or convalescent COVID-19. Both conserved end residues are part of each CDR3. Fields, in order: V gene, J gene, clone size, D gene, CDR3 DNA, CDR3 protein. D genes are given only for firm matches. Not every row has a clone size; where given, it reads once, few, many or a size class.

V gene: TRBV2; J gene: TRBJ1-5; clone size: few; D gene: .; CDR3 DNA: TGTGCCAGCAGTTTTTCGGAACAGGTGGCCCAGCATTTT; CDR3 protein: CASSFSEQVAQHF
V gene: TRBV28; J gene: TRBJ2-3; clone size: .; D gene: .; CDR3 DNA: TGTGCCAGCAGTCCCGCAGGGGCGCCCACAGATACGCAGTATTTT; CDR3 protein: CASSPAGAPTDTQYF
V gene: TRBV7-9; J gene: TRBJ2-1; clone size: once; D gene: TRBD2; CDR3 DNA: TGTGCCAGCAGCTTGGAGGGACTAGCGACGAATGAGCAGTTCTTC; CDR3 protein: CASSLEGLATNEQFF
V gene: TRBV5-1; J gene: TRBJ1-1; clone size: .; D gene: .; CDR3 DNA: TGCGCCAGCAGCGGACCGACCGGGACTTTGAACACTGAAGCTTTCTTT; CDR3 protein: CASSGPTGTLNTEAFF
V gene: TRBV5-4; J gene: TRBJ1-2; clone size: .; D gene: TRBD1; CDR3 DNA: TGTGCCAGCAGCCCTCCGGGACAGAATCTAGCTAACTATGGCTACACCTTC; CDR3 protein: CASSPPGQNLANYGYTF
V gene: TRBV6-5; J gene: TRBJ1-4; clone size: .; D gene: .; CDR3 DNA: TGTGCCAGCAGCCGGGGGGGTAATGAAAAACTGTTTTTT; CDR3 protein: CASSRGGNEKLFF
V gene: TRBV4-2; J gene: TRBJ2-2; clone size: .; D gene: TRBD2; CDR3 DNA: TGTGCCAGCAGCCAAGATCGGGCGGGAGGGACCGGGGAGCTGTTTTTT; CDR3 protein: CASSQDRAGGTGELFF
V gene: TRBV5-1; J gene: TRBJ2-2; clone size: .; D gene: TRBD1; CDR3 DNA: TGCGCCAGCAGCCCCGGACAGGGGCCCGGGGAGCTGTTTTTT; CDR3 protein: CASSPGQGPGELFF
V gene: TRBV7-2; J gene: TRBJ1-2; clone size: .; D gene: TRBD1; CDR3 DNA: TGTGCCAGCAGCTTCCGGACAGGGTATGTGTCGAGTGGAGGCTACACCTTC; CDR3 protein: CASSFRTGYVSSGGYTF
V gene: TRBV2; J gene: TRBJ2-3; clone size: few; D gene: .; CDR3 DNA: TGTGCCAGCAGAGAGAACTCAGGGACAGATACGCAGTATTTT; CDR3 protein: CASRENSGTDTQYF
V gene: TRBV27; J gene: TRBJ2-7; clone size: .; D gene: .; CDR3 DNA: TGTGCCAGCAGTACGGGACTCGGGGGCTCCTACGAGCAGTACTTC; CDR3 protein: CASSTGLGGSYEQYF
V gene: TRBV7-9; J gene: TRBJ2-7; clone size: .; D gene: TRBD2; CDR3 DNA: TGTGCCAGCAGCGCGGGAGCTTACGAGCAGTACTTC; CDR3 protein: CASSAGAYEQYF
V gene: TRBV19; J gene: TRBJ1-2; clone size: .; D gene: TRBD1; CDR3 DNA: TGTGCCAGTACCACAAGACAGGGGGCCTATGGCTACACCTTC; CDR3 protein: CASTTRQGAYGYTF
V gene: TRBV5-6; J gene: TRBJ2-5; clone size: .; D gene: TRBD2; CDR3 DNA: TGTGCCAGCAGCTCCGGGACTAGCGAAGAGACCCAGTACTTC; CDR3 protein: CASSSGTSEETQYF
V gene: TRBV9; J gene: TRBJ1-4; clone size: once; D gene: .; CDR3 DNA: TGTGCCAGCGGTATGGACGGGGCAACTAATGAAAAACTGTTTTTT; CDR3 protein: CASGMDGATNEKLFF
V gene: TRBV5-1; J gene: TRBJ2-2; clone size: .; D gene: .; CDR3 DNA: TGCGCCAGCAGCCTCACTACTACAAACACCGGGGAGCTGTTTTTT; CDR3 protein: CASSLTTTNTGELFF
V gene: TRBV6-2/TRBV6-3; J gene: TRBJ2-6; clone size: .; D gene: .; CDR3 DNA: TGTGCCAGCAGTTCCCAGGGGGGAGGGGCCAACGTCCTGACTTTC; CDR3 protein: CASSSQGGGANVLTF
V gene: TRBV3-1/TRBV3-2; J gene: TRBJ1-1; clone size: .; D gene: .; CDR3 DNA: TGTGCCAGCAGACACAGGAACACTGAAGCTTTCTTT; CDR3 protein: CASRHRNTEAFF
V gene: TRBV27; J gene: TRBJ1-1; clone size: once; D gene: TRBD1; CDR3 DNA: TGTGCCAGCAGTCGGACAGGTCTGTACACTGAAGCTTTCTTT; CDR3 protein: CASSRTGLYTEAFF
V gene: TRBV4-2; J gene: TRBJ1-5; clone size: .; D gene: TRBD1; CDR3 DNA: TGTGCCAGCAGCCAAGATCGGGCAGGGGGCCAGCCCCAGCATTTT; CDR3 protein: CASSQDRAGGQPQHF
V gene: TRBV7-9; J gene: TRBJ2-3; clone size: few; D gene: .; CDR3 DNA: TGTGCCAGCAGCGAAGGACTAACTAGCACAGATACGCAGTATTTT; CDR3 protein: CASSEGLTSTDTQYF
V gene: TRBV7-3; J gene: TRBJ2-3; clone size: .; D gene: .; CDR3 DNA: TGTGCCAGCCGTAGAGGGCCCGAGACAGATACGCAGTATTTT; CDR3 protein: CASRRGPETDTQYF
V gene: TRBV7-9; J gene: TRBJ1-3; clone size: .; D gene: .; CDR3 DNA: TGTGCCAGCAGCCTACAGAGCTCTGGAAACACCATATATTTT; CDR3 protein: CASSLQSSGNTIYF
V gene: TRBV5-5; J gene: TRBJ1-4; clone size: .; D gene: .; CDR3 DNA: TGTGCCAGCAGCTTGGCCCCAGGGGCGCAGATTAATGAAAAACTGTTTTTT; CDR3 protein: CASSLAPGAQINEKLFF
V gene: TRBV3-1/TRBV3-2; J gene: TRBJ2-7; clone size: .; D gene: .; CDR3 DNA: TGTGCCAGCAGCCTAGGACAGGAGCAGTACTTC; CDR3 protein: CASSLGQEQYF
V gene: TRBV30; J gene: TRBJ2-7; clone size: few; D gene: .; CDR3 DNA: TGTGCCTGGAGTCCTGGGAGATACGAGCAGTACTTC; CDR3 protein: CAWSPGRYEQYF
V gene: TRBV19; J gene: TRBJ1-5; clone size: .; D gene: .; CDR3 DNA: TGTGCCAGTAGCCGGGGGTTGGGGGAACAGCCCCAGCATTTT; CDR3 protein: CASSRGLGEQPQHF